One sample yielded the 4 T cell receptor beta chains listed below, sequenced in a study of blood T cells in healthy people across ages. A second PCR of about 7 to 12 cycles used a sample-barcoded 5' primer and a J-beta primer mix. TCRdb ran MiXCR on the 5' RACE reads and lists one entry per CDR3 protein. The sample includes about 830,000 distinct CDR3 sequences, 62% seen only once; the top ten take roughly a quarter. The material sequenced was blood. The receptors shown here come from a man aged 25 to 40 in good health.

The chain combines TRBV7-2 with TRBJ2-2; D is perhaps TRBD2 (5 bases). V lost 6 bases, J lost 0 bases, and 11 bases lay in between. CDR1 SGHTA and CDR2 FQGNSA come from the germline V gene. The CDR3 loop spans 15 amino acids. The CDR3 reads CASSRTGANTGELFF. The CDR3 nucleotides are TGTGCCAGCAGTCGAACCGGGGCGAACACCGGGGAGCTGTTTTTT.

This clonotype has at least ten counts. This chain connects TRBV7-2 to TRBJ2-7; weak D call: TRBD2 (6 bases). Germline-derived CDR1 and CDR2 are SGHTA and FQGNSA. Trimming removed 3 bases from V and 0 bases from J, with 12 bases in between. The CDR3 is 15 amino acids. CDR3 DNA: TGTGCCAGCAGCTTCACGGGGGTGAACTCCTACGAGCAGTACTTC. This gives the protein CASSFTGVNSYEQYF.

This clonotype is a singleton in its sample. The chain links TRBV6-2 or TRBV6-3 to TRBJ1-5; D perhaps matches TRBD1 (6 bases). CDR1 is MNHEY and CDR2 is SVGEGT in the germline V gene. Deletions cut 6 bases from V and 6 bases from J, with 21 bases between. This CDR3 comprises 16 residues. The CDR3 region is CASSLTTGRVAQPQHF. For the CDR3, the DNA is TGTGCCAGCAGCCTTACAACAGGGAGGGTAGCTCAGCCCCAGCATTTT.

Notes on this clonotype: A read error may account for a junction end that differs from germline. The V gene is TRBV25-1, the J gene TRBJ2-7; weak D call: TRBD1 (6 bases). This CDR3 is built from 14 residues. The germline V gene encodes CDR1 MGHDK and CDR2 SYGVNS. The CDR3 loop is CASSPTGSSCEQYF. CDR3 DNA sequence: TGTGCCAGCAGTCCTACAGGGAGCTCCTGCGAGCAGTACTTC.